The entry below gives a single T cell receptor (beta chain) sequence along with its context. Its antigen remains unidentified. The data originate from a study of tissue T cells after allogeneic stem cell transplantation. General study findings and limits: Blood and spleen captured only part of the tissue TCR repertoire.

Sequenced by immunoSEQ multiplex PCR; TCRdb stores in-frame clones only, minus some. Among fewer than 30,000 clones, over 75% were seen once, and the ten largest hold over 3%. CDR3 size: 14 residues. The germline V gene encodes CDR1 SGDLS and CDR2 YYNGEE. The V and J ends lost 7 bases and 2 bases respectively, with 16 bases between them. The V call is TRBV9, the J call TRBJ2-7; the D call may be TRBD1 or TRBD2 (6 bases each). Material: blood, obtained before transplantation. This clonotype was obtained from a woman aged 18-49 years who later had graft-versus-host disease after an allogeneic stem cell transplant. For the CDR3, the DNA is TGTGCCAGCTCCTTTTCGGGGGCCGCCTACGAGCAGTACTTC. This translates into CASSFSGAAYEQYF.